This T cell receptor beta chain was recorded in a study of PD-L1 blockade in urothelial cancer. Study context: Timepoints chosen for blood analysis were 3 weeks (second dose) and 6 weeks after treatment start.

This clone appeared once. CDR3 length equals 15 residues. Trimming took 1 base from V and 2 from J, leaving 9 bases between them. Per the germline V gene, CDR1 is MGHRA and CDR2 is YSYEKL. Clones were sequenced by immunoSEQ multiplex PCR, and TCRdb holds only the in-frame ones, with some missing. The sample holds approximately 50,000 clones, approximately 78% seen once. Indicated time point: pretreatment peripheral blood. Patients had urothelial carcinoma that was locally advanced or metastatic. The chain recombines TRBV4-1 with TRBJ2-1; TRBD1 might be the D (6 bases). The sample consisted of PBMCs, taken around atezolizumab (anti-PD-L1) treatment. The origin of this receptor is a man in his forties or fifties with urothelial cancer. The CDR3 protein is CASSQGQGPYNEQFF. The CDR3 DNA reads TGCGCCAGCAGCCAAGGGCAGGGGCCCTACAATGAGCAGTTCTTC.